The 29 T cell receptor beta chains below come from one sample, sequenced in a study of shared clonotypes between healthy human individuals. The data were produced by immunoSEQ multiplex PCR, yet TCRdb's version contains in-frame clones alone and is incomplete. The sample contains about 1.5 million clones, around 97% of which appear only once. Sequenced: naive CD4+ T cells sorted from blood. Documented subset: CD45RA+ positively selected. Receptors were obtained from a man younger than 45 in good health.

The chain combines TRBV4-1 with TRBJ1-5, with D unclear. The CDR3 sequence is 14 residues long. Germline values: CDR1 MGHRA, CDR2 YSYEKL. The germline V and J ends were trimmed by 0 bases and 6 bases, with 9 bases remaining between them. The CDR3 DNA reads TGCGCCAGCAGCCAAGAAGTGGAGTTTCAGCCCCAGCATTTT. Translated, it gives CASSQEVEFQPQHF.

J is TRBJ2-6 and V is TRBV11-3; D is perhaps TRBD2 (9 bases). With 4 bases removed from V and 1 base from J, the gap between germline ends came to 17 bases. There are 18 residues in the CDR3. Per the germline V gene, CDR1 is SGHNT and CDR2 is YENEEA. CDR3 sequence reads: CASSSASGTGSGANVLTF. For the CDR3, the DNA is TGTGCCAGCAGCTCGGCTAGCGGGACAGGTTCTGGGGCCAACGTCCTGACTTTC.

This clone was seen a single time. The chain carries TRBV11-2 and TRBJ1-5; D is perhaps TRBD1 (5 bases). Trimming pared 5 bases from V and 10 bases from J, leaving 12 bases between. The CDR3 is 12 residues long. Germline CDR1 reads SGHAT; CDR2 reads FQNNGV. The CDR3 DNA follows: TGTGCCAGCAGCCCGCGGGACCTACCCCAGCATTTT. Its protein is CASSPRDLPQHF. Full variable domain (rest looked up from reference TRBV11-2 and TRBJ1-5): EAGVAQSPRYKIIEKRQSVAFWCNPISGHATLYWYQQILGQGPKLLIQFQNNGVVDDSQLPKDRFSAERLKGVDSTLKIQPAKLEDSAVYLCASSPRDLPQHFGDGTRLSIL.

The chain uses TRBV29-1 and TRBJ2-3, with 8 positions matching TRBD2. CDR1 SQVTM and CDR2 ANQGSEA come from the germline V gene. The V and J ends lost 2 bases and 3 bases, in that order; junction bases with no gene match: 1. CDR3 size: 13 residues. CDR3 coding DNA: TGCAGCGTTGAATTAGCGGGAACAGATACGCAGTATTTT. This gives the protein CSVELAGTDTQYF.

This clone was picked up one time. J is TRBJ1-2 and V is TRBV28; no reliable D call. Germline V CDR1 and CDR2: MDHEN, SYDVKM. There are 14 residues in the CDR3. V shed 7 bases and J shed 6 bases, with 18 bases lying between them. DNA of the CDR3: TGTGCCAGCATACCCTCGGGTAGGTGGGATGGCTACACCTTC. As protein: CASIPSGRWDGYTF.

The chain uses TRBV7-2 and TRBJ2-3; TRBD2 aligns across 7 bases. The length of the CDR3 is 17 residues. Germline V gene data show CDR1 as SGHTA and CDR2 as FQGNSA. Trimming removed 5 bases from V and 0 bases from J; junction bases left unmatched: 11. The CDR3 DNA reads as TGTGCCAGCAGCAAACAACTGACTAGCAGTAGCACAGATACGCAGTATTTT. As protein: CASSKQLTSSSTDTQYF.

The rearrangement joins TRBV5-4 to TRBJ2-5; maybe TRBD1 (5 bases). Trimming removed 5 bases from V and 5 bases from J, with 16 bases in between. Germline assignment: CDR1 SGHNT and CDR2 YYREEE (reference sequence). The length of the CDR3 is 14 residues. The CDR3: CASSAAVGQETQYF. The CDR3 DNA is TGTGCCAGCAGTGCCGCTGTGGGGCAGGAGACCCAGTACTTC.

The chain carries TRBV6-4 and TRBJ1-2; 9 nucleotides align to TRBD1. CDR1 is MRHNA, CDR2 SNTAGT, per germline. V trimming: 3 bases; J trimming: 6 bases; junction bases outside the gene matches: 5. The CDR3 sequence is 14 residues long. The CDR3 nucleotides read TGTGCCAGCAGTGAACAGGGGGCCTATGATGGCTACACCTTC. Translation: CASSEQGAYDGYTF.

Of note for this clone: Distinct nucleotide sequences in the sample also encode this CDR3. The J gene is TRBJ1-5, the V gene TRBV6-1; D gene unclear. Trimming removed 3 bases at V and 4 bases at J, with 4 bases between. Germline-derived CDR1 and CDR2 are MNHNS and SASEGT. The CDR3 contains 12 residues. The CDR3 spells CASSDRNQPQHF. CDR3 nucleotide sequence: TGTGCCAGCAGTGACAGGAATCAGCCCCAGCATTTT.

The rearrangement uses TRBV18 and TRBJ2-1; the D gene is possibly TRBD2 (6 bases). Trimming removed 4 bases from V and 1 base from J, with 17 bases in between. CDR1 and CDR2 from the germline V gene are KGHSH and LQKENI. This CDR3 has 17 residues. The CDR3 is CASSQTGTGSSYNEQFF. CDR3 DNA sequence: TGTGCCAGCTCACAAACCGGGACTGGGAGTTCCTACAATGAGCAGTTCTTC. The full variable domain, completed using reference TRBV18 and TRBJ2-1, is NAGVMQNPRHLVRRRGQEARLRCSPMKGHSHVYWYRQLPEEGLKFMVYLQKENIIDESGMPKERFSAEFPKEGPSILRIQQVVRGDSAAYFCASSQTGTGSSYNEQFFGPGTRLTVL.

This sequence joins TRBV7-8 and TRBJ2-2; no clear D gene. Looked up from germline, CDR1 is SGHVS and CDR2 is FQNEAQ. This CDR3 is 17 amino acids long. Trimming took off 0 bases at V and 0 bases at J, with 11 bases between the two ends. CDR3 residues: CASSLAGFGTNTGELFF. The CDR3 coding sequence is TGTGCCAGCAGCTTAGCAGGGTTTGGAACGAACACCGGGGAGCTGTTTTTT.

This clone appeared once. The chain is built from TRBV7-6 and TRBJ2-7; the match to TRBD1 covers 9 bases. Germline CDR1 reads SGHVS; CDR2 reads FNYEAQ. V lost 1 base, J lost 6 bases, and 7 bases stayed unmatched. This CDR3 region has 15 residues. CDR3 amino acids: CASSLEGTGSAEQYF. The DNA for the CDR3 is TGTGCCAGCAGCTTAGAAGGGACAGGGTCCGCCGAGCAGTACTTC.

This rearrangement joins TRBV6-1 to TRBJ2-5; D is tentatively TRBD1 or TRBD2 (5 bases each). Trimming removed 6 bases at V and 4 bases at J, with 15 bases between. The CDR3 has 14 residues. Germline assignment: CDR1 MNHNS and CDR2 SASEGT. CDR3: CASRLQGEGETQYF. The CDR3 nucleotides are TGTGCCAGCAGACTCCAGGGCGAGGGAGAGACCCAGTACTTC.

V usage is TRBV6-4 and J usage is TRBJ1-2; 8 nucleotides align to TRBD1. CDR3 length: 15 amino acids. Trimming removed 4 bases from V and 4 bases from J; junction bases left unmatched: 8. The V gene's germline CDR1 is MRHNA and CDR2 SNTAGT. CDR3 DNA sequence: TGTGCCAGCAGTGTTCACCCGGACAGGGCCTATGGCTACACCTTC. Translation: CASSVHPDRAYGYTF.

V usage is TRBV2 and J usage is TRBJ2-7, with 12 nucleotides matching TRBD2. CDR1 is SNHLY, CDR2 FYNNEI, per germline. Losses at the gene ends were 7 bases for V and 7 bases for J; bases not matched to a gene: 5. There are 13 residues in the CDR3. CDR3 coding DNA: TGTGCCAGCAACAACCTAGCGGGAGGGGAGCAGTACTTC. Protein sequence: CASNNLAGGEQYF.

The genes are TRBV5-1 and TRBJ2-1; TRBD2 aligns across 7 bases. The trim removed 7 bases at V and 5 bases at J, leaving 9 bases unmatched. Germline V gene lookup returns CDR1 SGHRS and CDR2 YFSETQ. The CDR3 consists of 14 residues. CDR3 sequence: CASLPASGNNEQFF. The CDR3 bases are TGCGCCAGCCTCCCAGCTAGCGGTAACAATGAGCAGTTCTTC.

The rearrangement links TRBV10-3 to TRBJ2-7, with D possibly matching TRBD2 (6 bases). Germline CDR1 reads ENHRY; CDR2 reads SYGVKD. The CDR3 consists of 14 residues. Trimming took 3 bases from V and 5 from J, leaving 14 bases between them. The DNA of the CDR3 is TGTGCCATCAGTGATAGACTAGAGCGCGACGAGCAGTACTTC. Residues: CAISDRLERDEQYF.

J is TRBJ2-2 and V is TRBV5-4; unclear D gene. Trimming left V 5 bases short and J 5 bases short, with 7 bases between. CDR1 and CDR2 (germline): SGHNT, YYREEE (reference sequence). This CDR3 comprises 12 residues. Here the CDR3 reads CASSDSTGELFF. The CDR3, as DNA: TGTGCCAGCAGTGACTCTACCGGGGAGCTGTTTTTT.

This clone has a single count. The chain joins TRBV4-3 to TRBJ2-5; possibly TRBD1 or TRBD2 for D (5 bases each). This CDR3 has 14 amino acids. V lost 1 base and J lost 5, with 11 bases in between. Per germline, CDR1 LGHNA and CDR2 YSLEER. The CDR3 is CASSQASWGETQYF. CDR3 DNA: TGCGCCAGCAGCCAAGCTTCTTGGGGGGAGACCCAGTACTTC.

The chain is built from TRBV29-1 and TRBJ2-7; 8 bases are a match to TRBD1. This CDR3 is built from 13 residues. CDR1 SQVTM and CDR2 ANQGSEA come from the germline V gene. The ends lost 7 bases at V and 0 bases at J; junction bases unmatched: 5. The CDR3 sequence is CSARTGSSYEQYF. The CDR3 bases are TGCAGCGCTAGGACAGGGAGCTCCTACGAGCAGTACTTC.

The V and J genes are TRBV27 and TRBJ2-6, with D uncertain. V was trimmed by 10 bases and J by 0 bases, leaving 10 bases between them. This CDR3 has 14 residues. The germline CDR1 and CDR2 sequences are MNHEY and SMNVEV (reference sequence). The CDR3 protein is CANLYASGANVLTF. In DNA form, the CDR3 reads TGTGCCAACCTATACGCCTCTGGGGCCAACGTCCTGACTTTC.

The V and J genes are TRBV19 and TRBJ1-2; D is undetermined. The CDR3 length is 13 residues. Trimming removed 4 bases from V and 4 bases from J, with 10 bases in between. Germline V gives CDR1 LNHDA, CDR2 SQIVND (reference sequence). CDR3 loop: CASSTPPSYGYTF. The CDR3 DNA is TGTGCCAGTAGTACCCCACCATCCTATGGCTACACCTTC.

The CDR3 DNA reads TGTGCCAGCTCACCACTTCCAGGGAGGAATGAGCAGTTCTTC. This sequence encodes CASSPLPGRNEQFF. V is TRBV18 and J is TRBJ2-1; a weak D match, TRBD2 (6 bases). Germline V gives CDR1 KGHSH, CDR2 LQKENI. V lost 1 base, J lost 7 bases, and 11 bases lay in between. CDR3 size: 14 residues. The whole variable domain, remainder taken from reference TRBV18 and TRBJ2-1, is NAGVMQNPRHLVRRRGQEARLRCSPMKGHSHVYWYRQLPEEGLKFMVYLQKENIIDESGMPKERFSAEFPKEGPSILRIQQVVRGDSAAYFCASSPLPGRNEQFFGPGTRLTVL.

The chain couples TRBV6-6 to TRBJ1-5; no clear D gene. Germline CDR1 is MNHNY and CDR2 is SVGAGI (reference sequence). V lost 0 bases and J 0 bases, leaving 3 bases between the germline ends. The CDR3 has 14 amino acids. CDR3 DNA sequence: TGTGCCAGCAGTTACTCTGGTAGCAATCAGCCCCAGCATTTT. It is translated as CASSYSGSNQPQHF.

V is TRBV14 and J is TRBJ2-5; 10 bases agree with TRBD2. V lost 3 bases and J lost 1; bases outside the gene matches: 2. The CDR3 has 15 amino acids. Germline loops: CDR1 SGHDN, CDR2 FVKESK. CDR3 coding DNA: TGTGCCAGCAGCCAGCGGACTAGCGGCCAAGAGACCCAGTACTTC. Its protein is CASSQRTSGQETQYF.

V and J are TRBV9 and TRBJ2-7, with TRBD1 matching over 9 bases. V was clipped by 3 bases and J by 6 bases; unmatched bases: 7. The CDR3 runs to 14 residues. Germline CDR1 reads SGDLS; CDR2 reads YYNGEE. The CDR3 DNA sequence: TGTGCCAGCAGCGCTGTCGGACAGGGGATCGAGCAGTACTTC. This encodes CASSAVGQGIEQYF.

The CDR3 sequence is CASSTGQSSGNTIYF. The CDR3 nucleotides are TGTGCCAGCTCGACGGGACAGAGCTCTGGAAACACCATATATTTT. This chain connects TRBV18 to TRBJ1-3; 7 bases match TRBD1. In germline, CDR1 is KGHSH, CDR2 LQKENI. CDR3 length: 15 residues. Trimming removed 6 bases from V and 0 bases from J; junction bases left unmatched: 5.

The chain is built from TRBV12-5 and TRBJ2-1; D may be TRBD2 (7 bases). Between the trimmed V and J ends, which lost 5 bases and 5 bases, there was a span of 19 bases. CDR1 is LGHNT and CDR2 is FRNRAP in the germline V gene. This CDR3 has 16 amino acids. The CDR3 nucleotides read TGTGCTAGTGGTCGCCCCCAAGGGGGGGAAGACAATGAGCAGTTCTTC. It encodes CASGRPQGGEDNEQFF.

This clone has just one count. This sequence joins TRBV2 and TRBJ1-4, with TRBD1 identical over 7 bases. The CDR3 contains 16 residues. Germline V gene sequence: CDR1 SNHLY, CDR2 FYNNEI. J gave up 4 bases and V 6 bases, and 11 bases lay outside the gene matches. CDR3 DNA: TGTGCCAGCAGGGGAACCGGACAGGCCGATAATGAAAAACTGTTTTTT. It is translated as CASRGTGQADNEKLFF.